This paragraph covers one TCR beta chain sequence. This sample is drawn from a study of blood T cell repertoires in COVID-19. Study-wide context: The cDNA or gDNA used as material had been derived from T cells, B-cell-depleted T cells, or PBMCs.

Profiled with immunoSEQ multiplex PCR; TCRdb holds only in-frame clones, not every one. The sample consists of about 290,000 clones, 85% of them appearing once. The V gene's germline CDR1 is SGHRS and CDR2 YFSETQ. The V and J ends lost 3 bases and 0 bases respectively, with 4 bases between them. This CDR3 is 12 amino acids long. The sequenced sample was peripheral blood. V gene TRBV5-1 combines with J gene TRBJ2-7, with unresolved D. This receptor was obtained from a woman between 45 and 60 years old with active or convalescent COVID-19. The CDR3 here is CASSWPSYEQYF. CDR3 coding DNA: TGCGCCAGCAGCTGGCCCTCCTACGAGCAGTACTTC.